Following are 10 T cell receptor beta chains from one sample sequenced in a study of read filtering for tumor transcriptome and immune sequencing. This library used 300 to 500 ng RNA and molecular barcoded adaptors spanning alpha/delta and beta/gamma chains. TCRdb called the reads again in MiXCR, with one record for every CDR3 protein. The sample consists of around 40,000 distinct CDR3 sequences, around 11% of them appearing once. Sequencing input: a population of CD138-negative cells sorted from bone marrow. All receptors come from a donor at least 40 years old with multiple myeloma.

This clonotype was observed many times. J is TRBJ1-4 and V is TRBV29-1; possibly TRBD1 for D (6 bases). Trimming removed 8 bases from V and 4 bases from J, with 14 bases in between. The CDR3 has 13 residues. CDR1 is SQVTM and CDR2 is ANQGSEA in the germline V gene. The CDR3 coding sequence is TGCAGCACTACTGACAGGAATAATGAAAAACTGTTTTTT. This encodes CSTTDRNNEKLFF.

On this clonotype: A read error is likely here: a far larger clone is one base away. The chain links TRBV7-2 to TRBJ2-7; D remains ambiguous. Deletions cut 1 base from V and 7 bases from J, with 11 bases between. CDR3 length equals 13 residues. In germline, CDR1 is SGHTA, CDR2 FQGNSA. The CDR3 bases are TGTGCCAGCAGCTTAGGAGGAATGGGTGAGCAGTACTTC. It is translated as CASSLGGMGEQYF.

This clonotype occurred a few times. CDR3 in DNA: TGTGCCAGTAGAGTGGACAGTTGGCATGAGCAGTTCTTC. Translated, it gives CASRVDSWHEQFF. The chain combines TRBV19 with TRBJ2-1; D is possibly TRBD1 (6 bases). There are 13 residues in the CDR3. From germline, CDR1 is LNHDA and CDR2 SQIVND (reference sequence). V was trimmed by 6 bases and J by 8 bases, leaving 14 bases between them.

This clonotype was seen only once. The CDR3 nucleotides are TGTGCCAGCAGCGGCCGGGACGGAGCTTCACAAGATACGCAGTATTTT. Translated: CASSGRDGASQDTQYF. The chain uses TRBV7-9 and TRBJ2-3; D possibly uses TRBD1 or TRBD2 (5 bases each). The V and J ends lost 5 bases and 5 bases respectively, with 20 bases between them. Germline CDR1 reads SEHNR; CDR2 reads FQNEAQ (reference sequence). The CDR3 covers 16 residues.

Ten or more counts support this clonotype. The rearrangement links TRBV12-3 or TRBV12-4 to TRBJ2-3, with D unclear. The CDR3 has 11 amino acids. The germline V and J ends were trimmed by 2 bases and 5 bases, with 2 bases remaining between them. CDR3 nucleotides: TGTGCCAGCAGTTTAAGAGATACGCAGTATTTT. Translated: CASSLRDTQYF.

Ten or more counts support this clonotype. The chain employs TRBV20-1 and TRBJ2-3, with unresolved D. The germline V gene has CDR1 DFQATT and CDR2 SNEGSKA (reference sequence). Between the trimmed V and J ends, which lost 1 base and 4 bases, there was a span of 6 bases. The CDR3 extends over 12 amino acids. Here the CDR3 reads CSARGFADTQYF. CDR3 sequence (DNA): TGCAGTGCTAGAGGATTTGCAGATACGCAGTATTTT.

This sequence joins TRBV28 and TRBJ1-5; D may be TRBD1 (6 bases). Trimming removed 3 bases from V and 3 bases from J, with 12 bases in between. In germline, CDR1 is MDHEN, CDR2 SYDVKM. The CDR3 extends over 15 amino acids. The CDR3 here is CASSFSPGDNQPQHF. The CDR3 DNA sequence: TGTGCCAGCAGTTTTTCTCCAGGGGACAATCAGCCCCAGCATTTT.

Worth noting for this clonotype: A much larger clone differs by one base, so this may be a read error. V usage is TRBV10-2 and J usage is TRBJ2-1, with D possibly being TRBD2 (5 bases). Trimming took 8 bases from V and 0 from J, leaving 11 bases between them. Germline V gene sequence: CDR1 WSHSY, CDR2 SAAADI. The CDR3 is made up of 14 amino acids. The CDR3 DNA reads TGCGCCAGCGGTAAGGACTTCTCCTACAATGAGCAGTTCTTC. Amino acid sequence: CASGKDFSYNEQFF.

This clonotype was seen many times. The CDR3 DNA is TGTGCCAGCAGCGCCGGATCATGGGGAGAGCGTCAGCCCCAGCATTTT. Translating gives CASSAGSWGERQPQHF. The chain couples TRBV7-9 to TRBJ1-5, with unresolved D. Germline CDR1 is SEHNR and CDR2 is FQNEAQ (reference sequence). This CDR3 spans 16 amino acids. V was pared by 5 bases and J by 6 bases, with 20 bases between.

This clonotype was picked up many times. This sequence joins TRBV11-1 and TRBJ2-1; no firm D call. The germline gives CDR1 SGHAT, CDR2 FQDESV (reference sequence). This CDR3 spans 15 amino acids. V dropped 1 base and J dropped 10 bases, with 17 bases sitting between them. The CDR3 DNA is TGTGCCAGCAGCTTAGAGGGATATAGCTATGGGGAGCAGTTCTTC. It yields the protein CASSLEGYSYGEQFF.